Listed below are T cell receptor beta chains from one sample, sequenced in a study of T cell changes during pregnancy in multiple sclerosis. Data came from immunoSEQ multiplex PCR; TCRdb stores just in-frame clones and leaves some out. The table has tens of thousands of clones, approximately 92% seen once. The source material was peripheral blood, sampled in the third trimester of pregnancy. The receptor set was obtained from a female donor in good health, enrolled as a control in a pregnancy study. Both conserved end residues are part of each CDR3. A D gene is named only where the DNA matches it firmly. Not all rows give a size; the values are once, few, many and, for expanded clones, a class.

j_call,d_call,clone_size,v_call,cdr3_nt,cdr3_aa
TRBJ1-2,NA,NA,TRBV30,TGTGCCTGGAGTTGGGACACCTTCACTGGCTACACCTTC,CAWSWDTFTGYTF
TRBJ2-5,NA,NA,TRBV18,TGTGCCAGCTCACCTGAGCGAGAGACCCAGTACTTC,CASSPERETQYF
TRBJ2-3,TRBD2,NA,TRBV5-1,TGCGCCAGCTCTAGCGGGGGGGCAACAGATACGCAGTATTTT,CASSSGGATDTQYF
TRBJ2-3,NA,NA,TRBV4-3,TGCGCCAGCAGCCAAGATACGCCTAGCAGCACAGATACGCAGTATTTT,CASSQDTPSSTDTQYF
TRBJ2-7,TRBD2,once,TRBV5-4,TGTGCCAGCAGCTTGCTTAGCGGGTACTCCTACGAGCAGTACTTC,CASSLLSGYSYEQYF
TRBJ2-7,NA,NA,TRBV7-6,TGTGCCAGCACCGACGGATCGGGTTTAATTGAGGAGCAGTACTTC,CASTDGSGLIEEQYF
TRBJ2-3,NA,NA,TRBV6-6,TGTGCCAGCAGTTACTCCAGGTGGGGCACAGATACGCAGTATTTT,CASSYSRWGTDTQYF
TRBJ2-3,TRBD2,NA,TRBV6-1,TGTGCCAGCACTAGCGGGGGGGCCACAGATACGCAGTATTTT,CASTSGGATDTQYF
TRBJ1-5,NA,NA,TRBV4-2,TGTGCCAGCAGCCAAGATCCGGGGGGCGATCAGCCCCAGCATTTT,CASSQDPGGDQPQHF
TRBJ2-2,NA,NA,TRBV4-2,TGTGCCAGCAGCCAAGATCAGGGCAGGGAGCTGTTTTTT,CASSQDQGRELFF
TRBJ2-7,NA,NA,TRBV7-9,TGTGCCAGCAGCTTAGTTTTTAGGCCCGCGGGGACCTACGAGCAGTACTTC,CASSLVFRPAGTYEQYF
TRBJ1-5,TRBD1,NA,TRBV6-5,TGTGCCAGCAGTCGAACAGGGGGAGATCAGCCCCAGCATTTT,CASSRTGGDQPQHF
TRBJ2-7,TRBD2,once,TRBV6-6,TGTGCCAGCAGTACCCCCGAAAGCGGGGTTCCCTACGAGCAGTACTTC,CASSTPESGVPYEQYF
TRBJ2-1,TRBD2,NA,TRBV5-6,TGTGCCAGCAGCCCCCGAGTGAGCGGGAGGGCCTTAAATGAGCAGTTCTTC,CASSPRVSGRALNEQFF
TRBJ2-5,NA,NA,TRBV7-9,TGTGCCAGCAGCCGCGGCCAAGAGACCCAGTACTTC,CASSRGQETQYF
TRBJ1-2,NA,NA,TRBV7-9,TGTGCCAGCAGCTTAGGGGGGGTGGACTATGGCTACACCTTC,CASSLGGVDYGYTF
TRBJ1-3,NA,NA,TRBV6-5,TGTGCCAGCAGTTACTCGATTCCCGGCTCTGGAAACACCATATATTTT,CASSYSIPGSGNTIYF
TRBJ2-3,NA,NA,TRBV28,TGTGCCAGCAGTCGACTAACAGATACGCAGTATTTT,CASSRLTDTQYF
TRBJ1-6,TRBD1,once,TRBV27,TGTGCCAGCACCTTACAGGGGTTAGGTTCACCCCTCCACTTT,CASTLQGLGSPLHF
TRBJ1-1,NA,NA,TRBV7-6,TGTGCCAGCAGCTTAGGGGGACATTTTGGGGCGCGCGGCACTGAAGCTTTCTTT,CASSLGGHFGARGTEAFF
TRBJ2-3,NA,NA,TRBV28,TGTGCCAGCAGTTCCGGGACTCCCCCAGATACGCAGTATTTT,CASSSGTPPDTQYF
TRBJ2-4,TRBD1,NA,TRBV2,TGTGCCAGCAGTGCCGGGACAGTCCTAGCCAAAAACATTCAGTACTTC,CASSAGTVLAKNIQYF
TRBJ2-1,TRBD2,NA,TRBV4-3,TGCGCCAGCAGCCAAGAAGGAGCGGGAGGCTACAATGAGCAGTTCTTC,CASSQEGAGGYNEQFF
TRBJ2-5,NA,NA,TRBV5-4,TGTGCCAGCAGCCTGGATAGTCAAGAGACCCAGTACTTC,CASSLDSQETQYF
TRBJ2-5,NA,NA,TRBV4-1,TGCGCCAGCAGCCTGATAGGCGCGGCAGCCACCTACCAAGAGACCCAGTACTTC,CASSLIGAAATYQETQYF
TRBJ2-5,NA,NA,TRBV7-6,TGTGCCAGCACCGGAAGTGGACTAGGAGGGGGGGATCAAGAGACCCAGTACTTC,CASTGSGLGGGDQETQYF
TRBJ2-1,TRBD2,NA,TRBV6-6,TGTGCCAGCAGACTTAGCGGGGGGAGCTCCTACAATGAGCAGTTCTTC,CASRLSGGSSYNEQFF
TRBJ2-1,TRBD2,NA,TRBV29-1,TGCAGCGTTGAGGGGGGAGGGAAGAATGAGCAGTTCTTC,CSVEGGGKNEQFF
TRBJ2-1,TRBD2,NA,TRBV7-3,TGTGCCAGCAGCTCAACGGGACTAGCTGGATCCAATGAGCAGTTCTTC,CASSSTGLAGSNEQFF
TRBJ1-2,NA,NA,TRBV5-1,TGCGCCAGCAGATCGTTCGGGGATGGCTACACCTTC,CASRSFGDGYTF
TRBJ2-3,TRBD1,NA,TRBV10-2,TGCGCCAGCAGTGTTTGTGAGGACAGGGGAAGATTCCCTAAGAGTCGGCGCTATACGCAGTATTTT,CASSVCEDRGRFPKSRRYTQYF
TRBJ1-4,NA,NA,TRBV6-5,TGTGCCAGCAGGGGAAGTCGGGAAGAAAAACTGTTTTTT,CASRGSREEKLFF
TRBJ2-1,TRBD2,NA,TRBV30,TGTGCCTGGACCAGGACTAGCGGGAGTCAGTACAATGAGCAGTTCTTC,CAWTRTSGSQYNEQFF
TRBJ2-2,NA,NA,TRBV15,TGTGCCACCAGCAGAGTTTCCGCGGGGGAGCTGTTTTTT,CATSRVSAGELFF
TRBJ1-5,TRBD1,NA,TRBV18,TGTGCCAGCTCCTTGACAGGGGGTGAGGTTGGGCCCCAGCATTTT,CASSLTGGEVGPQHF
TRBJ2-7,NA,NA,TRBV4-1,TGCGCCAGCAGCCAACCCCCGGGACTCGAAGTGGAGCAGTACTTC,CASSQPPGLEVEQYF
TRBJ2-7,NA,NA,TRBV19,TGTGCCAGTACCCCATGGGGCACGGACCCCTACGAGCAGTACTTC,CASTPWGTDPYEQYF
TRBJ2-2,TRBD2,NA,TRBV5-1,TGCGCCAGCAGCTATGGGACGGGGGGCACCGGGGAGCTGTTTTTT,CASSYGTGGTGELFF
TRBJ1-3,TRBD1,NA,TRBV10-3,TGTGCCATCAAGGCCGGACAGGGGGCAGGGGGAAACACCATATATTTT,CAIKAGQGAGGNTIYF
TRBJ2-6,TRBD1,once,TRBV11-1,TGTGCCAGCAGTAGTTATGGGACAGGGTCTGGGGCCAACGTCCTGACTTTC,CASSSYGTGSGANVLTF
TRBJ1-2,NA,NA,TRBV29-1,TGCAGCGTAGGGGGATTTAACTATGGCTACACCTTC,CSVGGFNYGYTF
TRBJ2-5,NA,NA,TRBV6-5,TGTGCCAGCAGTTTGGGGCAGGGTTGGGAAGAGACCCAGTACTTC,CASSLGQGWEETQYF
TRBJ1-4,NA,NA,TRBV5-4,TGTGCCAGCAGCCTGACGGAGTCAACTAATGAAAAACTGTTTTTT,CASSLTESTNEKLFF
TRBJ2-1,NA,once,TRBV25-1,TGTGCCAGCAGTCCTCAGGGACTCCTCTACAATGAGCAGTTCTTC,CASSPQGLLYNEQFF
TRBJ1-2,NA,NA,TRBV7-9,TGTGCCAGCAGCTTAGCACAGCTTAACTATGGCTACACCTTC,CASSLAQLNYGYTF
TRBJ2-2,TRBD2,NA,TRBV5-1,TGCGCCAGCAGCTGGACTAGCGGGGGGGAGGAGCTGTTTTTT,CASSWTSGGEELFF
TRBJ1-1,TRBD1,NA,TRBV5-8,TGTGCCAGCAGCTTACGACAGGGATGGAACACTGAAGCTTTCTTT,CASSLRQGWNTEAFF